Shown below are 24 T cell receptor beta chains from a single sample sequenced in a study of blood T cell repertoires in COVID-19. TCRdb's copy holds only in-frame clones and misses some; the assay was immunoSEQ multiplex PCR. Of hundreds of thousands of clones in the sample, about 84% are singletons; the top ten hold 3.5% to 5.5%. The sequencing sample was made of PBMCs or T cells enriched from blood (not recorded which). The receptors derive from a man aged 25-40 years with acute COVID-19.

The V call is TRBV6-1, the J call TRBJ2-3; 8 bases fit TRBD2. The trim removed 3 bases at V and 0 bases at J, leaving 5 bases unmatched. Germline V gene sequence: CDR1 MNHNS, CDR2 SASEGT. The CDR3 has 16 residues. For the CDR3, the DNA is TGTGCCAGCAGTGACAGCGGGGGAACTAGCACAGATACGCAGTATTTT. It specifies CASSDSGGTSTDTQYF.

This chain joins TRBV19 and TRBJ2-1, with 10 bases matching TRBD2. Germline V lookup: CDR1 LNHDA, CDR2 SQIVND (reference sequence). With 3 bases clipped from V and 7 bases from J, the junction kept 3 bases outside the gene matches. The CDR3 has 14 residues. The CDR3 nucleotides are TGTGCCAGTAGTATTAGCGGGGGGTTTAATGAGCAGTTCTTC. It yields the protein CASSISGGFNEQFF.

This chain links TRBV19 with TRBJ1-2; 7 nucleotides match TRBD1. This CDR3 has 15 residues. Trimming removed 4 bases from V and 8 bases from J; junction bases left unmatched: 13. Germline V gene lookup returns CDR1 LNHDA and CDR2 SQIVND (reference sequence). CDR3 sequence (DNA): TGTGCCAGTAGTACTCTACCACAGGGGCCCACAGGCTACACCTTC. This codes for CASSTLPQGPTGYTF.

The chain recombines TRBV5-1 with TRBJ1-6, with D possibly being TRBD1 (5 bases). CDR3 length equals 15 residues. CDR1 and CDR2 from the germline V gene are SGHRS and YFSETQ. V was shortened by 0 bases and J by 10 bases, with 14 bases between the two germline ends. For the CDR3, the DNA is TGCGCCAGCAGCTTGGAGCAGGGCTGGGGCTCACCCCTCCACTTT. Its protein product is CASSLEQGWGSPLHF.

V gene TRBV9 combines with J gene TRBJ2-7, with TRBD2 identical over 9 bases. Germline trimming cut 0 bases from V and 5 bases from J; bases unmatched to any gene: 12. CDR1 is SGDLS, CDR2 YYNGEE, per germline. The CDR3 consists of 17 residues. As DNA, the CDR3 is TGTGCCAGCAGCGTAGAGTTACTAGCGGGTAGCTCTAACGAGCAGTACTTC. It yields the protein CASSVELLAGSSNEQYF.

The gene calls are TRBV18 and TRBJ1-1; TRBD1 matches at 8 bases. Germline V gene data show CDR1 as KGHSH and CDR2 as LQKENI. V gave up 1 base and J gave up 1 base; unmatched junction bases: 11. CDR3 size: 18 residues. The CDR3 DNA sequence: TGTGCCAGCTCACCACTAGCCCCAGGACAGGGAGCGAACACTGAAGCTTTCTTT. It encodes CASSPLAPGQGANTEAFF.

V gene TRBV18 combines with J gene TRBJ2-1, with 8 bases fitting TRBD2. V lost 3 bases to trimming and J lost 9 bases; unmatched junction nucleotides: 10. CDR1 and CDR2 from the germline V gene are KGHSH and LQKENI. CDR3 length equals 15 residues. CDR3 loop: CASSPDPRAGAEQFF. The CDR3, as DNA: TGTGCCAGCTCACCCGACCCAAGAGCGGGGGCTGAGCAGTTCTTC. Looking up the rest from reference TRBV18 and TRBJ2-1 gives the full variable domain: NAGVMQNPRHLVRRRGQEARLRCSPMKGHSHVYWYRQLPEEGLKFMVYLQKENIIDESGMPKERFSAEFPKEGPSILRIQQVVRGDSAAYFCASSPDPRAGAEQFFGPGTRLTVL.

The chain joins TRBV27 to TRBJ1-2; perhaps TRBD1 as D (6 bases). CDR1 is MNHEY, CDR2 SMNVEV, per germline (reference sequence). Trimming left V 9 bases short and J 4 bases short, with 18 bases between. The CDR3 is made up of 14 amino acids. The CDR3 loop reads CASARAGVGYGYTF. In DNA form, the CDR3 reads TGTGCCAGTGCAAGGGCAGGGGTGGGCTATGGCTACACCTTC.

This clone is a singleton in its sample. The genes are TRBV24-1 and TRBJ2-3, with TRBD1 matching over 7 bases. Trimming cost V 4 bases and J 4 bases; bases outside gene matches: 10. CDR1 and CDR2 from the germline V gene are KGHDR and SFDVKD. The CDR3 is 16 amino acids. Written as DNA, the CDR3 is TGTGCCACCAGTGACCTGACAGGGCAAGGTGCAGATACGCAGTATTTT. Amino acids: CATSDLTGQGADTQYF.

The chain links TRBV7-9 to TRBJ2-1; possibly TRBD2 for D (5 bases). Trimming removed 3 bases from V and 6 bases from J, with 6 bases in between. This CDR3 has 12 amino acids. The germline V gene has CDR1 SEHNR and CDR2 FQNEAQ (reference sequence). The CDR3: CASSFGLNEQFF. CDR3 sequence (DNA): TGTGCCAGCAGCTTCGGACTCAATGAGCAGTTCTTC.

The chain carries TRBV20-1 and TRBJ1-2; D call uncertain. The CDR3 sequence is 11 residues long. Germline CDR1 reads DFQATT; CDR2 reads SNEGSKA (reference sequence). Trimming left V 3 bases short and J 8 bases short, with 10 bases between. The CDR3 here is CSARRVGGYTF. DNA of the CDR3: TGCAGTGCTAGGAGGGTTGGCGGCTACACCTTC.

J is TRBJ1-1 and V is TRBV7-9; 7 bases line up with TRBD1. The germline V gene has CDR1 SEHNR and CDR2 FQNEAQ (reference sequence). The CDR3 extends over 14 amino acids. The V gene end was trimmed by 5 bases and the J gene end by 0 bases; junction bases not matched to a gene: 3. CDR3 loop: CASSPGTVNTEAFF. CDR3 sequence (DNA): TGTGCCAGCAGCCCCGGGACAGTGAACACTGAAGCTTTCTTT.

The chain has TRBV2 and TRBJ1-5; possibly TRBD1 for D (5 bases). Trimming removed 6 bases from V and 2 bases from J, with 8 bases in between. This CDR3 is built from 13 residues. Germline lookup yields CDR1 SNHLY and CDR2 FYNNEI. The CDR3 region is CASRDTGNQPQHF. Here the CDR3 DNA reads TGTGCCAGCAGGGACACAGGCAATCAGCCCCAGCATTTT.

This clone was observed a handful of times. This sequence joins TRBV12-2 and TRBJ2-1; TRBD2 is the table's D call and was not checked against the DNA. TRBV12-2 counts as a pseudogene. There are 15 residues in the CDR3. The CDR3 DNA reads as TGTGCAAGTCGCCCCTCTAGCCCCGCCTACAATGAGCAGTTCTTC. Protein product: CASRPSSPAYNEQFF.

This clone was counted a few times. The V call is TRBV29-1, the J call TRBJ2-5; 12 bases agree with TRBD2. CDR1 and CDR2 (germline): SQVTM, ANQGSEA. Losses at the gene ends were 7 bases for V and 1 base for J; bases not matched to a gene: 4. CDR3 length equals 14 residues. For the CDR3, the DNA is TGCAGCGCGCCGACTAGCGGGGGCCAAGAGACCCAGTACTTC. Amino acids: CSAPTSGGQETQYF.

V and J are TRBV9 and TRBJ2-2, with D perhaps matching TRBD2 (6 bases). The ends were cut back, 2 bases at V and 8 bases at J, with 10 bases in the middle. Germline V gives CDR1 SGDLS, CDR2 YYNGEE. CDR3 length: 13 amino acids. The CDR3 reads CASSVDGTGELFF. CDR3 sequence (DNA): TGTGCCAGCAGCGTTGATGGGACTGGGGAGCTGTTTTTT. Complete variable domain (other parts from reference TRBV9 and TRBJ2-2): DSGVTQTPKHLITATGQRVTLRCSPRSGDLSVYWYQQSLDQGLQFLIQYYNGEERAKGNILERFSAQQFPDLHSELNLSSLELGDSALYFCASSVDGTGELFFGEGSRLTVL.

The rearrangement joins TRBV4-1 to TRBJ1-4; 11 nucleotides line up with TRBD1. This CDR3 has 15 amino acids. Trimming cost V 3 bases and J 8 bases; bases outside gene matches: 5. CDR1 is MGHRA, CDR2 YSYEKL, per germline. CDR3 sequence (DNA): TGCGCCAGCAGCCACCCGGACAGGGGGCCAGAAAAACTGTTTTTT. It encodes CASSHPDRGPEKLFF.

The chain employs TRBV5-6 and TRBJ2-1, with D hard to call. CDR1 is SGHDT and CDR2 is YYEEEE in the germline V gene. The V gene lost 7 bases and the J gene lost 5 bases, with 13 bases spanning the gap. The CDR3 spans 13 residues. For the CDR3, the DNA is TGTGCCAGCCTCAACCCCGGTGACAATGAGCAGTTCTTC. Its protein is CASLNPGDNEQFF. The entire variable domain, with the rest obtained from reference TRBV5-6 and TRBJ2-1, is as follows: DAGVTQSPTHLIKTRGQQVTLRCSPKSGHDTVSWYQQALGQGPQFIFQYYEEEERQRGNFPDRFSGHQFPNYSSELNVNALLLGDSALYLCASLNPGDNEQFFGPGTRLTVL.

This chain uses TRBV4-1 with TRBJ2-3; D possibly corresponds to TRBD2 (6 bases). The CDR3 is 14 amino acids. Trimming took 5 bases from V and 2 from J, leaving 11 bases between them. Germline V CDR1 and CDR2: MGHRA, YSYEKL. The CDR3 sequence is CASSFGLPTDTQYF. CDR3 DNA: TGCGCCAGCAGCTTTGGACTACCCACAGATACGCAGTATTTT.

This chain joins TRBV9 and TRBJ2-5; D might be TRBD1 (6 bases). In germline, CDR1 is SGDLS, CDR2 YYNGEE. V lost 4 bases to trimming and J lost 4 bases, with 23 bases between them. The CDR3 loop spans 17 amino acids. The CDR3 loop is CASSPAGQRRSGETQYF. In nucleotides, the CDR3 is TGTGCCAGCAGCCCCGCCGGACAGCGAAGATCGGGAGAGACCCAGTACTTC.

The chain recombines TRBV13 with TRBJ2-7, with a weak D call TRBD1 (6 bases). The CDR3 length is 12 residues. Trimming took 5 bases from V and 9 from J, leaving 14 bases between them. The germline V gene encodes CDR1 PRHDT and CDR2 FYEKMQ (reference sequence). CDR3 in amino acids: CASSADRIWQYF. CDR3 in DNA: TGTGCCAGCAGCGCAGACAGGATCTGGCAGTACTTC.

V and J are TRBV5-1 and TRBJ1-4; no reliable D call. Trimming removed 4 bases from V and 5 bases from J, with 12 bases in between. This CDR3 spans 14 amino acids. CDR1 SGHRS and CDR2 YFSETQ come from the germline V gene. Here the CDR3 reads CASSPDWANEKLFF. The CDR3 DNA is TGCGCCAGCAGCCCGGACTGGGCCAATGAAAAACTGTTTTTT. Full variable domain (outside the CDR3, taken from reference TRBV5-1 and TRBJ1-4): KAGVTQTPRYLIKTRGQQVTLSCSPISGHRSVSWYQQTPGQGLQFLFEYFSETQRNKGNFPGRFSGRQFSNSRSEMNVSTLELGDSALYLCASSPDWANEKLFFGSGTQLSVL.

The chain joins TRBV2 to TRBJ2-5; 8 bases agree with TRBD1. Germline V gives CDR1 SNHLY, CDR2 FYNNEI. The V segment lost 2 bases and the J segment 5 bases; nucleotides outside the gene matches: 4. The CDR3 is 14 amino acids. Written as DNA, the CDR3 is TGTGCCAGCAGTGAACAGGGGGCAATGGAGACCCAGTACTTC. Amino acids: CASSEQGAMETQYF. Full variable domain (rest looked up from reference TRBV2 and TRBJ2-5): EPEVTQTPSHQVTQMGQEVILRCVPISNHLYFYWYRQILGQKVEFLVSFYNNEISEKSEIFDDQFSVERPDGSNFTLKIRSTKLEDSAMYFCASSEQGAMETQYFGPGTRLLVL.

The gene calls are TRBV9 and TRBJ2-1; D is undetermined. CDR1 SGDLS and CDR2 YYNGEE come from the germline V gene. The CDR3 consists of 13 residues. V dropped 1 base and J dropped 5 bases, with 7 bases sitting between them. As DNA, the CDR3 is TGTGCCAGCAGCGTATTTCACAACAATGAGCAGTTCTTC. It yields the protein CASSVFHNNEQFF.